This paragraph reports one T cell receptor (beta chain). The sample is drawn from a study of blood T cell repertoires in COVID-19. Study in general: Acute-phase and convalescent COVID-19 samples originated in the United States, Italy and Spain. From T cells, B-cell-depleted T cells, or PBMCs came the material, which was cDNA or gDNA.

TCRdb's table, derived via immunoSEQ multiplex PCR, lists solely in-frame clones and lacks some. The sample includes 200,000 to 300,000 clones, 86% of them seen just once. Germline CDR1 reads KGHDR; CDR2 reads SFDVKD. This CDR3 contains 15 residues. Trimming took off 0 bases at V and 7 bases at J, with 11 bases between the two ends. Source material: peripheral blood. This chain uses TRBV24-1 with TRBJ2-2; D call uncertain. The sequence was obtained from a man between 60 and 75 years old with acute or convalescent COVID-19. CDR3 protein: CATSDLQALSGELFF. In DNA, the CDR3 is TGTGCCACCAGTGATTTGCAGGCGCTTAGCGGGGAGCTGTTTTTT.